These T cell receptor beta chains were read from a single sample in a study of beta chain features in type 1 diabetes. Using immunoSEQ multiplex PCR, the repertoire was profiled, and TCRdb retains in-frame clones only, with some absent. The sample includes 300,000 to 350,000 clones, less than 15% of them seen just once. The sequencing sample was made of naive CD4+ T cells from blood. The receptors come from a woman aged 18 to 35 with type 1 diabetes. Both conserved end residues are part of each CDR3. The D gene is left open where the match is weak. Size is omitted from some rows. Given values are once, few, many or a class for expanded clones.

CDR3 protein: CASGASPVYEQYF
CDR3 DNA: TGTGCCAGCGGAGCTTCCCCGGTGTACGAGCAGTACTTC
V gene: TRBV7-2
J gene: TRBJ2-7
clone size: .
D gene: .

CDR3 protein: CASSAQGQETQYF
CDR3 DNA: TGTGCCAGCTCAGCACAGGGGCAAGAGACCCAGTACTTC
V gene: TRBV18
J gene: TRBJ2-5
clone size: few
D gene: TRBD1

CDR3 protein: CASSQGLAEETQYF
CDR3 DNA: TGTGCCAGCAGCCAAGGTCTAGCGGAAGAGACCCAGTACTTC
V gene: TRBV4-2
J gene: TRBJ2-5
clone size: .
D gene: TRBD2

CDR3 protein: CSACPRPNEKLFF
CDR3 DNA: TGCAGCGCCTGCCCTAGACCGAATGAAAAACTGTTTTTT
V gene: TRBV29-1
J gene: TRBJ1-4
clone size: .
D gene: .

CDR3 protein: CASSEGRRQETQYF
CDR3 DNA: TGTGCCAGCAGCGAGGGGAGGCGGCAAGAGACCCAGTACTTC
V gene: TRBV28
J gene: TRBJ2-5
clone size: few
D gene: .

CDR3 protein: CASSLAGGGEQHNEQFF
CDR3 DNA: TGTGCCAGCAGCCTAGCGGGAGGGGGGGAGCAGCACAATGAGCAGTTCTTC
V gene: TRBV7-6
J gene: TRBJ2-1
clone size: .
D gene: TRBD2

CDR3 protein: CASSYGTRKNEKLFF
CDR3 DNA: TGTGCCAGCAGTTATGGGACACGGAAGAATGAAAAACTGTTTTTT
V gene: TRBV28
J gene: TRBJ1-4
clone size: .
D gene: .

CDR3 protein: CATSRDSGSRVF
CDR3 DNA: TGTGCCACCAGCAGAGATTCCGGCAGTCGGGTTTTT
V gene: TRBV15
J gene: TRBJ1-4
clone size: .
D gene: .

CDR3 protein: CATLPTSGRMGTDTQYF
CDR3 DNA: TGTGCCACTCTCCCGACTAGCGGGAGAATGGGCACAGATACGCAGTATTTT
V gene: TRBV30
J gene: TRBJ2-3
clone size: .
D gene: TRBD2

CDR3 protein: CSAVQGDQPQHF
CDR3 DNA: TGCAGCGCAGTACAGGGCGATCAGCCCCAGCATTTT
V gene: TRBV29-1
J gene: TRBJ1-5
clone size: .
D gene: .

CDR3 protein: CASSTLRGARTEAFF
CDR3 DNA: TGTGCCAGCAGCACCCTTCGGGGGGCGCGCACTGAAGCTTTCTTT
V gene: TRBV7-9
J gene: TRBJ1-1
clone size: .
D gene: .

CDR3 protein: CATRLFNQPQHF
CDR3 DNA: TGTGCCACTCGACTTTTCAATCAGCCCCAGCATTTT
V gene: TRBV6-1
J gene: TRBJ1-5
clone size: .
D gene: .

CDR3 protein: CASSLPGTVRGDTQYF
CDR3 DNA: TGTGCCAGCAGCTTACCCGGGACGGTCAGGGGAGATACGCAGTATTTT
V gene: TRBV5-4
J gene: TRBJ2-3
clone size: few
D gene: .

CDR3 protein: CSAGGWDTQYF
CDR3 DNA: TGCAGTGCAGGGGGTTGGGATACGCAGTATTTT
V gene: TRBV20-1
J gene: TRBJ2-3
clone size: .
D gene: .

CDR3 protein: CASSSHGLAGGSSYNEQFF
CDR3 DNA: TGTGCCAGCAGCTCTCATGGTCTAGCGGGGGGGAGCTCCTACAATGAGCAGTTCTTC
V gene: TRBV7-2
J gene: TRBJ2-1
clone size: few
D gene: TRBD2

CDR3 protein: CASSLDTSYRFF
CDR3 DNA: TGTGCCAGCAGCTTAGATACTAGCTATCGGTTCTTC
V gene: TRBV7-2
J gene: TRBJ2-1
clone size: few
D gene: .

CDR3 protein: CASSQFGPQEQFF
CDR3 DNA: TGTGCCAGCAGCCAATTTGGCCCACAGGAGCAGTTCTTC
V gene: TRBV16
J gene: TRBJ2-1
clone size: few
D gene: .

CDR3 protein: CASSPLQLADYEQYF
CDR3 DNA: TGTGCCAGCTCACCCCTCCAACTAGCGGACTACGAGCAGTACTTC
V gene: TRBV18
J gene: TRBJ2-7
clone size: .
D gene: TRBD2

CDR3 protein: CATSRDTGDQPQHF
CDR3 DNA: TGTGCCACCAGCAGAGATACCGGGGATCAGCCCCAGCATTTT
V gene: TRBV15
J gene: TRBJ1-5
clone size: .
D gene: .

CDR3 protein: CASGWTGGTEAFF
CDR3 DNA: TGTGCTAGTGGTTGGACAGGGGGCACTGAAGCTTTCTTT
V gene: TRBV12-5
J gene: TRBJ1-1
clone size: .
D gene: TRBD1

CDR3 protein: CATSTAPPLNTEAFF
CDR3 DNA: TGTGCCACCTCGACAGCTCCTCCTCTGAACACTGAAGCTTTCTTT
V gene: TRBV18
J gene: TRBJ1-1
clone size: few
D gene: .

CDR3 protein: CSVVPPSGRTYNEQFF
CDR3 DNA: TGCAGCGTTGTTCCCCCTAGCGGGAGGACCTACAATGAGCAGTTCTTC
V gene: TRBV29-1
J gene: TRBJ2-1
clone size: few
D gene: TRBD2

CDR3 protein: CASSLRGQPKGETQYF
CDR3 DNA: TGTGCCAGCAGCTTACGAGGACAACCAAAGGGAGAGACCCAGTACTTC
V gene: TRBV7-6
J gene: TRBJ2-5
clone size: .
D gene: .

CDR3 protein: CASTLLPVSYEQYF
CDR3 DNA: TGCGCCAGCACCCTTCTCCCGGTAAGCTACGAGCAGTACTTC
V gene: TRBV5-1
J gene: TRBJ2-7
clone size: .
D gene: .

CDR3 protein: CSVREKGGLQETQYF
CDR3 DNA: TGCAGCGTTCGCGAGAAAGGGGGCTTACAAGAGACCCAGTACTTC
V gene: TRBV29-1
J gene: TRBJ2-5
clone size: .
D gene: TRBD1

CDR3 protein: CASSPADTQYF
CDR3 DNA: TGTGCCAGCAGCCCAGCGGATACGCAGTATTTT
V gene: TRBV7-9
J gene: TRBJ2-3
clone size: few
D gene: .

CDR3 protein: CASSEREGYTF
CDR3 DNA: TGTGCCAGCAGTGAGAGGGAAGGCTACACCTTC
V gene: TRBV2
J gene: TRBJ1-2
clone size: .
D gene: .

CDR3 protein: CASSLVTGGPYDGYTF
CDR3 DNA: TGTGCCAGCAGCCTCGTCACCGGGGGACCCTACGATGGCTACACCTTC
V gene: TRBV13
J gene: TRBJ1-2
clone size: .
D gene: .

CDR3 protein: CASSLWVGEGVATQYF
CDR3 DNA: TGTGCCAGCAGCTTATGGGTCGGGGAGGGAGTGGCGACCCAGTACTTC
V gene: TRBV7-2
J gene: TRBJ2-5
clone size: .
D gene: TRBD2

CDR3 protein: CASSQRGLVQETQYF
CDR3 DNA: TGCGCCAGCAGCCAAAGGGGATTGGTCCAAGAGACCCAGTACTTC
V gene: TRBV4-1
J gene: TRBJ2-5
clone size: few
D gene: .

CDR3 protein: CAIRGDGTTNYGYTF
CDR3 DNA: TGTGCCATCCGGGGGGACGGGACTACTAACTATGGCTACACCTTC
V gene: TRBV10-3
J gene: TRBJ1-2
clone size: few
D gene: .

CDR3 protein: CASSRTSGSYNEQFF
CDR3 DNA: TGTGCCAGCAGCCGGACTAGCGGATCCTACAATGAGCAGTTCTTC
V gene: TRBV7-3
J gene: TRBJ2-1
clone size: few
D gene: TRBD2